A selection of T cell receptor beta chains follows, all from one sample in a study of T cell repertoires in cytomegalovirus infection. MiXCR, applied by TCRdb to the reads, yields one record per CDR3 protein. The sample gives approximately 500,000 distinct CDR3 sequences, roughly 10% of which show up once; more than 8.5% is in the top ten. Sequenced sample: PBMCs. These receptors all come from a human donor in good health (CMV status not recorded). Some clones in this sample may be carry-over from other donors' samples. Both conserved end residues are part of each CDR3. Each record gives: V gene, J gene, D gene, clone size, CDR3 DNA, CDR3 protein. A D gene is named only where the DNA matches it firmly. A clone size is listed for some rows: how often the clone was seen (once, few, many), or a class if it is expanded.

v_gene: TRBV7-2
j_gene: TRBJ2-3
d_gene: TRBD1
abundance: many
CDR3nt: TGTGCCAGCAGCTACGGCAGGGGGCGTCGCACAGATACGCAGTATTTT
CDR3aa: CASSYGRGRRTDTQYF

v_gene: TRBV28
j_gene: TRBJ1-1
d_gene: NA
abundance: many
CDR3nt: TGTGCCAGCAGTCTTCGGGGTCGTTCTTTCTTT
CDR3aa: CASSLRGRSFF

v_gene: TRBV6-6
j_gene: TRBJ2-7
d_gene: NA
abundance: NA
CDR3nt: TGTGCCAGCAGTTACGACGGTATCTACGAGCAGTACTTC
CDR3aa: CASSYDGIYEQYF

v_gene: TRBV12-3/TRBV12-4
j_gene: TRBJ1-4
d_gene: NA
abundance: many
CDR3nt: TGTGCCAGCAGTTTATGGGGCGCCACTAATGAAAAACTGTTTTTT
CDR3aa: CASSLWGATNEKLFF

v_gene: TRBV12-3/TRBV12-4
j_gene: TRBJ2-1
d_gene: TRBD2
abundance: many
CDR3nt: TGTGCCAGCAGCCTTAGACTAGCGGGGGGGTACAATGAGCAGTTCTTC
CDR3aa: CASSLRLAGGYNEQFF

v_gene: TRBV19
j_gene: TRBJ1-5
d_gene: NA
abundance: many
CDR3nt: TGTGCCAGTAGTATAGCTACCCCTTTGGAAAGGCCCCAGCATTTT
CDR3aa: CASSIATPLERPQHF

v_gene: TRBV20-1
j_gene: TRBJ2-2
d_gene: NA
abundance: many
CDR3nt: TGCAGTGCTAGGGGTGCATCTCGGGTGAACACCGGGGAGCTGTTTTTT
CDR3aa: CSARGASRVNTGELFF

v_gene: TRBV2
j_gene: TRBJ2-3
d_gene: NA
abundance: NA
CDR3nt: TGTGCCAGCAGTGAAGGACACTCTCAGAGCACAGATACGCAGTATTTT
CDR3aa: CASSEGHSQSTDTQYF

v_gene: TRBV5-1
j_gene: TRBJ2-3
d_gene: NA
abundance: few
CDR3nt: TGCGCCAGCAGCTTGGCACTCCAGAGCACAGATACGCAGTATTTT
CDR3aa: CASSLALQSTDTQYF

v_gene: TRBV7-2
j_gene: TRBJ2-1
d_gene: NA
abundance: many
CDR3nt: TGTGCCAGCAGCCCCTTCCCGGGACAAGGCAATGAGCAGTTCTTC
CDR3aa: CASSPFPGQGNEQFF